This T cell receptor (beta chain) appears in the sequencing data of a study of blood T cells in healthy people across ages. There are a few counts of this clonotype. Its antigen is unidentified. For the second PCR, which ran for about 6 to 12 cycles, a sample-barcoded 5' primer and a J-beta primer mix were used. Each of the samples gave a minimum of 3 million paired-end reads that contained CDR3. MiXCR, run by TCRdb on the 5' RACE reads, gives a single entry per CDR3 protein. This table holds roughly 1.4 million distinct CDR3 sequences, approximately 59% found once. Study-wide results and caveats: The study found TCR beta diversity correlated strongly with naive T cell percentage.

Caucasian individuals from Russia who were healthy and aged about 6 to 95 acted as donors. V was clipped by 4 bases and J by 2 bases; unmatched bases: 7. The V gene's germline CDR1 is MDHEN and CDR2 SYDVKM. The CDR3 runs 15 residues. This receptor was taken from a man aged 18 to 30 in good health. This chain uses TRBV28 with TRBJ1-2; 7 bases align to TRBD1. Material for sequencing was blood. CDR3 residues: CASSSGGGANYGYTF. CDR3 DNA: TGTGCCAGCAGTTCCGGAGGGGGCGCGAACTATGGCTACACCTTC.